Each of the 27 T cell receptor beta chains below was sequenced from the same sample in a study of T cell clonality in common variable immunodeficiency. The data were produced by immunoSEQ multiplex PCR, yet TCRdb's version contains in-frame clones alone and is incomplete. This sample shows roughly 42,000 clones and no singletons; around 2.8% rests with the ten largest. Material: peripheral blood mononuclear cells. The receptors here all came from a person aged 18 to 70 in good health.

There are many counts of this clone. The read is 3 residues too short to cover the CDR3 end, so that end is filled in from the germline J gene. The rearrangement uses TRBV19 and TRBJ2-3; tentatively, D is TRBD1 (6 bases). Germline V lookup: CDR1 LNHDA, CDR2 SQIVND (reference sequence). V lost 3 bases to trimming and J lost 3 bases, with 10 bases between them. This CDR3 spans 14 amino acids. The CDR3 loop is CASSIRRGTDTQYF. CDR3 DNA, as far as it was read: TGTGCCAGTAGTATTCGCAGGGGAACAGATACG. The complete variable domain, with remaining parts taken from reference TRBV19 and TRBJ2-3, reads DGGITQSPKYLFRKEGQNVTLSCEQNLNHDAMYWYRQDPGQGLRLIYYSQIVNDFQKGDIAEGYSVSREKKESFPLTVTSAQKNPTAFYLCASSIRRGTDTQYFGPGTRLTVL.

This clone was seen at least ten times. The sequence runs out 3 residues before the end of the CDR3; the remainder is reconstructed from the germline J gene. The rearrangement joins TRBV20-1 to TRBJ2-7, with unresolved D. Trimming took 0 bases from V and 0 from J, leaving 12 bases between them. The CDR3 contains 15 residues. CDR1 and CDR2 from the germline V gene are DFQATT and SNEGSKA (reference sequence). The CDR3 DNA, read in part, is TGCAGTGCTAGAGATCTGGAGCGAGCCTCCTACGAG. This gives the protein CSARDLERASYE. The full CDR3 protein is CSARDLERASYEQYF.

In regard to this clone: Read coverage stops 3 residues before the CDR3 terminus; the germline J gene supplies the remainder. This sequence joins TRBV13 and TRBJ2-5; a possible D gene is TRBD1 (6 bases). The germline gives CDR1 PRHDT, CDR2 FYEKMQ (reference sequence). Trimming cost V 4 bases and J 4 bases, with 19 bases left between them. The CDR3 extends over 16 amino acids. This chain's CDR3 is CASSSQQGKLGETQYF. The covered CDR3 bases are TGTGCCAGCAGCTCCCAACAGGGCAAGTTGGGAGAGACC. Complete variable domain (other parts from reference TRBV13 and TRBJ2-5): AAGVIQSPRHLIKEKRETATLKCYPIPRHDTVYWYQQGPGQDPQFLISFYEKMQSDKGSIPDRFSAQQFSDYHSELNMSSLELGDSALYFCASSSQQGKLGETQYFGPGTRLLVL.

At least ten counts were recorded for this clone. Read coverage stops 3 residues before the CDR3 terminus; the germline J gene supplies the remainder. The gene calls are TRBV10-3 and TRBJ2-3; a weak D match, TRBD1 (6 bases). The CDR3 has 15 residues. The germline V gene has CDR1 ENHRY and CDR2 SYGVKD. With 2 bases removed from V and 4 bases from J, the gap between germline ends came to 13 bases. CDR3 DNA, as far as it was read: TGTGCCATCAGTGAGCAGGCAGGGGACGCAGATACG. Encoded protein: CAISEQAGDADT. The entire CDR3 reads CAISEQAGDADTQYF.

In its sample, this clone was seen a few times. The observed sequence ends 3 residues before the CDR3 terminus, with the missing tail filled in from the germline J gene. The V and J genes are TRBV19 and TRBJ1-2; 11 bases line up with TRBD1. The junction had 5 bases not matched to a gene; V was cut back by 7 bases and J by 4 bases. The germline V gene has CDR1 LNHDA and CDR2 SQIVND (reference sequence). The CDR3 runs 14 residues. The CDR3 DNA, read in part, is TGTGCCAGTACCCGGACAGGGGGCCCCTATGGC. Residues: CASTRTGGPYG. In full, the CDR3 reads CASTRTGGPYGYTF.

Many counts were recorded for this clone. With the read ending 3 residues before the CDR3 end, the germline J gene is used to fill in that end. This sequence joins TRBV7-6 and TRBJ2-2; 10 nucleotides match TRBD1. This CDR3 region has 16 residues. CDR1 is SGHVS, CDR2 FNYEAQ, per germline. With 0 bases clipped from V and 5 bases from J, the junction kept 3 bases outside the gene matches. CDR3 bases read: TGTGCCAGCAGCTTAGCAGGACAGGGGGGGACCGGGGAG. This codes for CASSLAGQGGTGE. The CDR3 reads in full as CASSLAGQGGTGELFF.

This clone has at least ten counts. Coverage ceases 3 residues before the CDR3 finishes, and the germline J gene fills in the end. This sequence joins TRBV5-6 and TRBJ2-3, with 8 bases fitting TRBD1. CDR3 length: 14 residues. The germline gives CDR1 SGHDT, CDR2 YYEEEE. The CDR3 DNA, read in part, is TGTGCCAGCAGCTACAGGGGGATCAATCAGCCG. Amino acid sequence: CASSYRGINQP. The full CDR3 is CASSYRGINQPQYF.

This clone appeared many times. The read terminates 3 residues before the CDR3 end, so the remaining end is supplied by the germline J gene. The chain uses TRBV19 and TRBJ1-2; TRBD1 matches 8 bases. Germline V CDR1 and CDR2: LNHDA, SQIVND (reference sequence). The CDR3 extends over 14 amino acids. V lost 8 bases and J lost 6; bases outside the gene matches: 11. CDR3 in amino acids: CASLGTGVRDGYTF. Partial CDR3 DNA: TGTGCCAGTTTAGGGACAGGCGTGCGTGATGGC.

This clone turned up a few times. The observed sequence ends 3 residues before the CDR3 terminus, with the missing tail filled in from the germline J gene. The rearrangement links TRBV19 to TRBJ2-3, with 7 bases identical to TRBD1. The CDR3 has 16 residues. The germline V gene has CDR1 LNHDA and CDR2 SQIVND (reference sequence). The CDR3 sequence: CASRTGEPNGNQPQYF. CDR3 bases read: TGTGCCAGTAGAACAGGGGAACCTAATGGCAATCAGCCG.

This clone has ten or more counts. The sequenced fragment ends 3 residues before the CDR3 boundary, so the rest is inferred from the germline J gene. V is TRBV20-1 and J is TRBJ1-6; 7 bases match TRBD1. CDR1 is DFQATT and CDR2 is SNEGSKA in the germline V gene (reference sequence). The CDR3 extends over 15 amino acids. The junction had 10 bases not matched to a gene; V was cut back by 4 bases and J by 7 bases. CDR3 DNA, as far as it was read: TGCAGTGCTACCCCCCGACAGGGTCCAAATTCACCC. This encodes CSATPRQGPNSP. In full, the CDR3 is CSATPRQGPNSPLHF.

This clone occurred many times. CDR3 in amino acids: CSARDQGGRAADTQYF. The sequenced part of the CDR3 DNA is TGCAGTGCTAGAGATCAAGGCGGGAGGGCCGCGGATACG. The chain uses TRBV20-1 and TRBJ2-3, with TRBD2 identical over 9 bases. The read terminates 3 residues before the CDR3 end, so the remaining end is supplied by the germline J gene. CDR1 DFQATT and CDR2 SNEGSKA come from the germline V gene (reference sequence). This CDR3 is built from 16 residues. J lost 6 bases, V lost 0 bases, and 10 bases had no gene match.

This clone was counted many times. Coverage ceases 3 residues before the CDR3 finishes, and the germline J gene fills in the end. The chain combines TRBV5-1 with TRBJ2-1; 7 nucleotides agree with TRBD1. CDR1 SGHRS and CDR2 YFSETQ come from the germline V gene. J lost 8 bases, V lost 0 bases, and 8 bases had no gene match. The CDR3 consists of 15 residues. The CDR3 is CASSLVVPQGDEQFF. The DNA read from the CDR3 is TGCGCCAGCAGCTTGGTCGTCCCTCAGGGGGATGAG.

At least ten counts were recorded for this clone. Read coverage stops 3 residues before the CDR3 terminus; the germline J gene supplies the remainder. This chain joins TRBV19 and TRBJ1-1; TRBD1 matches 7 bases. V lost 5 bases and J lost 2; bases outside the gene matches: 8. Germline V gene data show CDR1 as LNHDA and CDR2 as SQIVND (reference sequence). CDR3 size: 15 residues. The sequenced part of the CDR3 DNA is TGTGCCAGTAGTCCGCGACAGGGCCCCAACACTGAA. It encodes CASSPRQGPNTE. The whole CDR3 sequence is CASSPRQGPNTEAFF.

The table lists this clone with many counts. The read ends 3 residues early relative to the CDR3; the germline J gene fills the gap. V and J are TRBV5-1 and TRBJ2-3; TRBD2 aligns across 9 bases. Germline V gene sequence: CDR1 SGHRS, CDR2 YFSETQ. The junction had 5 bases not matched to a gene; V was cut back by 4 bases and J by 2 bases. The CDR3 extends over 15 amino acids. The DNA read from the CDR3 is TGCGCCAGCAGCCCCGGACTAGCGAACACAGATACG. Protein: CASSPGLANTDT. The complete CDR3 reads CASSPGLANTDTQYF.

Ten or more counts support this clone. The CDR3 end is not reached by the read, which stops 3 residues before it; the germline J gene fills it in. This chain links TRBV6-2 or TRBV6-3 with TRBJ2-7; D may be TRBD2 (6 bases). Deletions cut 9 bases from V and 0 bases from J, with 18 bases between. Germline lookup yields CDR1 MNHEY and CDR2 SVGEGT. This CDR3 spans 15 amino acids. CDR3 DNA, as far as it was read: TGTGCCAGTTCCCCTTTGCGGGACTCCTCCTACGAG. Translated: CASSPLRDSSYE. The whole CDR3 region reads CASSPLRDSSYEQYF.

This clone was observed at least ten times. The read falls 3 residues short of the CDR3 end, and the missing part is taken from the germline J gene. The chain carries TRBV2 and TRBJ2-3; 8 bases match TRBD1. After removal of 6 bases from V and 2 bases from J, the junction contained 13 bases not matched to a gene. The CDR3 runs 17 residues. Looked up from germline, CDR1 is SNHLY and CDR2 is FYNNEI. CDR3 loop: CASSAGQGRKNTDTQYF. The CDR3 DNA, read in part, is TGTGCCAGCAGCGCCGGACAGGGTCGAAAAAACACAGATACG.

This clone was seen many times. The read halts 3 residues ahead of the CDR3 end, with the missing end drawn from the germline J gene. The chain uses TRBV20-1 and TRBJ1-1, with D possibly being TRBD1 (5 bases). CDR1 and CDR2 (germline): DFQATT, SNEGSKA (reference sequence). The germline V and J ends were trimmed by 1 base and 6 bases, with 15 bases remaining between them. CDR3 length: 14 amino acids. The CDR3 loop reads CSARVGREVAEAFF. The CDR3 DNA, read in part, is TGCAGTGCTAGAGTAGGCAGGGAGGTTGCTGAA.

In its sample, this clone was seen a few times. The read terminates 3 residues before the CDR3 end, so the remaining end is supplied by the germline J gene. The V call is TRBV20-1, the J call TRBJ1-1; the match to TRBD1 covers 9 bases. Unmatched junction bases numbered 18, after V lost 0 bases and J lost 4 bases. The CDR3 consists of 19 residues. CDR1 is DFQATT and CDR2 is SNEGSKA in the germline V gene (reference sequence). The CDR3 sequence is CSARDIKPGQGPWGTEAFF. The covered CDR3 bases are TGCAGTGCTAGAGATATCAAACCGGGACAGGGACCTTGGGGCACTGAA.

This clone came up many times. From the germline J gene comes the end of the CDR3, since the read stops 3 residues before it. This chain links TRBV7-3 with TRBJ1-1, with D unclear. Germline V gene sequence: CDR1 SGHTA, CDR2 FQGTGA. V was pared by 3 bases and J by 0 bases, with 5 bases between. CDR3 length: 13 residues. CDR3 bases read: TGTGCCAGCAGCTTTAACATGAACACTGAA. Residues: CASSFNMNTE. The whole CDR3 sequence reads CASSFNMNTEAFF.

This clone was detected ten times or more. The CDR3 is CASSLGLAGNEQFF. The covered CDR3 bases are TGTGCCAGCAGCTTAGGACTAGCGGGCAATGAG. V gene TRBV7-2 combines with J gene TRBJ2-1, with 10 bases matching TRBD2. With the read ending 3 residues before the CDR3 end, the germline J gene is used to fill in that end. The V segment lost 1 base and the J segment 6 bases; nucleotides outside the gene matches: 0. The CDR3 is made up of 14 amino acids. Germline V gene sequence: CDR1 SGHTA, CDR2 FQGNSA. The full variable domain, in which reference TRBV7-2 and TRBJ2-1 provide the parts outside the CDR3, is GAGVSQSPSNKVTEKGKDVELRCDPISGHTALYWYRQSLGQGLEFLIYFQGNSAPDKSGLPSDRFSAERTGGSVSTLTIQRTQQEDSAVYLCASSLGLAGNEQFFGPGTRLTVL.

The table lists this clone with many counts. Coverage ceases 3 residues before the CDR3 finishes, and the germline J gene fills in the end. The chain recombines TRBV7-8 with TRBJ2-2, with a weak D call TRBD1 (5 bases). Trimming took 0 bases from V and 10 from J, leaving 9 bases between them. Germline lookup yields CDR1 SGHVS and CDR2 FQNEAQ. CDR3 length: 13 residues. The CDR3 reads CASSLAPGMELFF. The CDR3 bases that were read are TGTGCCAGCAGCTTAGCTCCAGGGATGGAG.

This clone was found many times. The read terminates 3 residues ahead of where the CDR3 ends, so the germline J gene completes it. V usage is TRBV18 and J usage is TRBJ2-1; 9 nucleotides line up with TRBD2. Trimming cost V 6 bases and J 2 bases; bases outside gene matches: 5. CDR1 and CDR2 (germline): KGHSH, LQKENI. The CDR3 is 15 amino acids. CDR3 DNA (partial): TGTGCCAGCTCGGTAGCGGGAGTAACCTACAATGAG. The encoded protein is CASSVAGVTYNE. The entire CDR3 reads CASSVAGVTYNEQFF. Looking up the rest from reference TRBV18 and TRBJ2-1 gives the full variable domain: NAGVMQNPRHLVRRRGQEARLRCSPMKGHSHVYWYRQLPEEGLKFMVYLQKENIIDESGMPKERFSAEFPKEGPSILRIQQVVRGDSAAYFCASSVAGVTYNEQFFGPGTRLTVL.

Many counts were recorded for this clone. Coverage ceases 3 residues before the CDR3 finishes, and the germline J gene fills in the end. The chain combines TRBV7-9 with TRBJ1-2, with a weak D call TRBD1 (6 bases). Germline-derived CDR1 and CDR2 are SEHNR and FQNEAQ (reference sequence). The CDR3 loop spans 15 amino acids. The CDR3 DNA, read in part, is TGTGCCAGCAGCTTAGCCGGGTGGGGGCCGGGAGGC. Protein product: CASSLAGWGPGG. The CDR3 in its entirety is CASSLAGWGPGGYTF.

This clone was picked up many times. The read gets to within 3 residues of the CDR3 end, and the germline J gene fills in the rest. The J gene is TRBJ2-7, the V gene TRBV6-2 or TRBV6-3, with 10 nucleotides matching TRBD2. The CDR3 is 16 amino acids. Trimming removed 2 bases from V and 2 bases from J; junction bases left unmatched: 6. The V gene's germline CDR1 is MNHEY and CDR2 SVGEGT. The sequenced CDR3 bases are TGTGCCAGCAGTTACCGGGCTAGCGGGAGTGCCTACGAG. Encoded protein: CASSYRASGSAYE. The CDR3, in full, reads CASSYRASGSAYEQYF.

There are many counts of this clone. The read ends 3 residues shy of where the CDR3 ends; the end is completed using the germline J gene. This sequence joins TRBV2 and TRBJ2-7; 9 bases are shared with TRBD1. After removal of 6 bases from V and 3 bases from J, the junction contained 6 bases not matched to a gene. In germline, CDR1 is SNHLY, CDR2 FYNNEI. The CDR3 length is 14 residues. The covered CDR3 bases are TGTGCCAGCAGCCCCGGACAGGGGAGCTACGAG. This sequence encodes CASSPGQGSYE. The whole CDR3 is CASSPGQGSYEQYF.

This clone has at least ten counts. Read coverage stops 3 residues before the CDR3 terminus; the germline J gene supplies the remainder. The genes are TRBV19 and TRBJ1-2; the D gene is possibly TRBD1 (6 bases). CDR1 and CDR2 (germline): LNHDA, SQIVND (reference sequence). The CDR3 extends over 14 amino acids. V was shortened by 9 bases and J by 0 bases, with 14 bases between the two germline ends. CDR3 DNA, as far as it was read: TGTGCCAGCCAACAGGGACCCGCTAACTATGGC. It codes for CASQQGPANYG. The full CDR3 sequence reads CASQQGPANYGYTF.

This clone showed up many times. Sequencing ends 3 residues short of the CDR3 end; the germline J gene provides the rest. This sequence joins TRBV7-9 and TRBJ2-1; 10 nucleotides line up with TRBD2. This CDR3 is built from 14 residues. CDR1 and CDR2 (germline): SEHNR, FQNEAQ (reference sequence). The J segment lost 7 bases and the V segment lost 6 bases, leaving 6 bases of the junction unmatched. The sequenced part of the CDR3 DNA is TGTGCCAGCAGTTCTAGCGGGAGTAAGAATGAG. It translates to CASSSSGSKNE. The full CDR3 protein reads CASSSSGSKNEQFF.